Listed below are T cell receptor beta chains from one sample, sequenced in a study of cytomegalovirus exposure and HLA in healthy donors. The repertoire was sequenced with immunoSEQ multiplex PCR; TCRdb's copy has only in-frame clones and lacks some. The data show roughly 100,000 clones, approximately 14% seen once. Material: PBMCs. The origin of the receptors is a female donor in good health and CMV-seronegative. CDR3s include the opening cysteine and the closing phenylalanine or tryptophan. A D gene is named only where the DNA matches it firmly. Clone sizes are given selectively: once, few, many, or a class where the clone is expanded.

abundance	j_gene	v_gene	d_gene	CDR3aa	CDR3nt
.	TRBJ2-1	TRBV21-1	.	CASRRTSSYNEQFF	TGTGCCAGCAGGAGGACTAGCTCCTACAATGAGCAGTTCTTC
.	TRBJ2-7	TRBV11-2	TRBD1	CASSSSVGQDYEQYF	TGTGCCAGCAGCTCAAGCGTGGGACAGGACTACGAGCAGTACTTC
few	TRBJ1-1	TRBV11-2	TRBD1	CASSLEVGGKAFF	TGTGCCAGCAGCTTAGAGGTAGGGGGCAAAGCTTTCTTT
few	TRBJ2-5	TRBV27	TRBD1	CASSFGQGLGTQYF	TGTGCCAGCAGTTTTGGACAGGGTTTGGGGACCCAGTACTTC
few	TRBJ2-7	TRBV27	.	CASSPRTASYEQYF	TGTGCCAGCAGTCCACGGACAGCCTCCTACGAGCAGTACTTC
.	TRBJ1-1	TRBV5-4	.	CASSLGGWNTEAFF	TGTGCCAGCAGCTTGGGCGGATGGAACACTGAAGCTTTCTTT
.	TRBJ1-5	TRBV6-6	TRBD1	CASNPTGVSNQPQHF	TGTGCCAGCAACCCCACAGGGGTGAGCAATCAGCCCCAGCATTTT
.	TRBJ2-7	TRBV2	.	CASSPTYEQYF	TGTGCCAGCAGTCCAACTTACGAGCAGTACTTC
few	TRBJ2-4	TRBV7-2	.	CASSPGRGAKNIQYF	TGTGCCAGCAGCCCTGGACGGGGAGCCAAAAACATTCAGTACTTC
few	TRBJ1-5	TRBV7-2	.	CASSQGQPYSNQPQHF	TGTGCCAGCAGCCAAGGACAGCCCTATAGCAATCAGCCCCAGCATTTT
.	TRBJ2-2	TRBV11-1	TRBD2	CASSNSGRAYRGELFF	TGTGCCAGCAGTAATAGCGGGAGGGCCTATCGCGGGGAGCTGTTTTTT
few	TRBJ1-5	TRBV6-5	TRBD1	CASRDRVDQPQHF	TGTGCCAGCCGGGACAGGGTGGATCAGCCCCAGCATTTT
few	TRBJ1-4	TRBV28	.	CASSSPGTPNEKLFF	TGTGCCAGCAGTTCACCCGGGACACCAAATGAAAAACTGTTTTTT
few	TRBJ1-2	TRBV27	TRBD1	CASSFGQGYGYTF	TGTGCCAGCAGTTTCGGACAGGGCTATGGCTACACCTTC
.	TRBJ1-2	TRBV30	TRBD1	CAWSVGQGVNGYTF	TGTGCCTGGAGTGTCGGACAGGGGGTCAATGGCTACACCTTC
few	TRBJ2-5	TRBV29-1	TRBD1	CSGQGLEETQYF	TGCAGCGGACAGGGGCTCGAAGAGACCCAGTACTTC
.	TRBJ2-4	TRBV10-1	.	CASSDSQTKNIQYF	TGCGCCAGCAGTGATTCCCAGACCAAAAACATTCAGTACTTC
few	TRBJ2-1	TRBV29-1	.	CSVDQMNGGSSYNEQFF	TGCAGCGTTGACCAAATGAACGGGGGAAGCTCCTACAATGAGCAGTTCTTC
.	TRBJ2-2	TRBV29-1	.	CSAEGGGELFF	TGCAGCGCAGAGGGCGGCGGGGAGCTGTTTTTT
.	TRBJ2-7	TRBV7-2	TRBD2	CASSLVASGSYEQYF	TGTGCCAGCAGCTTAGTGGCTAGCGGCTCCTACGAGCAGTACTTC
few	TRBJ2-7	TRBV5-1	.	CASSSGTYEQYF	TGCGCCAGCAGCTCAGGGACCTACGAGCAGTACTTC
.	TRBJ1-1	TRBV7-9	.	CASSPPGGATEAFF	TGTGCCAGCAGTCCCCCGGGTGGGGCCACTGAAGCTTTCTTT
few	TRBJ1-2	TRBV4-2	.	CASSQEAGGNYGYTF	TGTGCCAGCAGCCAAGAAGCAGGAGGTAACTATGGCTACACCTTC
.	TRBJ2-7	TRBV18	TRBD1	CASSAGTVVYEQYF	TGTGCCAGCTCAGCCGGGACAGTAGTCTACGAGCAGTACTTC
few	TRBJ2-7	TRBV11-2	.	CASSLGANEQYF	TGTGCCAGCAGCTTAGGGGCCAACGAGCAGTACTTC
few	TRBJ2-1	TRBV4-3	.	CASSLQGGHEQFF	TGCGCCAGCAGCCTTCAGGGGGGCCATGAGCAGTTCTTC
few	TRBJ1-2	TRBV4-2	.	CASSQDRRYGYTF	TGTGCCAGCAGCCAAGATCGGCGGTATGGCTACACCTTC
.	TRBJ1-1	TRBV2	TRBD1	CASSEDRGTEAFF	TGTGCCAGCAGCGAAGACAGGGGCACTGAAGCTTTCTTT
.	TRBJ2-3	TRBV4-1	.	CASSRPGQGPRDTQYF	TGCGCCAGCAGCCGACCAGGGCAGGGGCCGAGAGATACGCAGTATTTT
few	TRBJ2-3	TRBV5-1	TRBD2	CASSSGGPQNTQYF	TGCGCCAGCTCCAGCGGGGGACCACAAAATACGCAGTATTTT
.	TRBJ1-2	TRBV29-1	.	CSVGLDRPRGDYGYTF	TGCAGCGTTGGTCTGGACCGACCGCGGGGGGACTATGGCTACACCTTC
few	TRBJ2-5	TRBV6-6	TRBD1	CASRRTGGSETQYF	TGTGCCAGCAGAAGGACAGGGGGCAGCGAGACCCAGTACTTC
few	TRBJ1-1	TRBV29-1	.	CSVEGENTEAFF	TGCAGCGTTGAAGGAGAAAACACTGAAGCTTTCTTT
few	TRBJ1-1	TRBV7-8	TRBD1	CASSFRTGGTEAFF	TGTGCCAGCAGCTTCAGGACAGGGGGCACTGAAGCTTTCTTT
.	TRBJ2-1	TRBV6-5	TRBD1	CASTGTGTINNEQFF	TGTGCCAGCACCGGGACAGGCACGATAAACAATGAGCAGTTCTTC
few	TRBJ1-2	TRBV18	.	CASSFGTYGYTF	TGTGCCAGCTCGTTCGGGACATATGGCTACACCTTC
few	TRBJ2-7	TRBV28	TRBD1	CASSSTGTGGSYEQYF	TGTGCCAGCAGTTCCACCGGGACAGGGGGCAGTTACGAGCAGTACTTC
.	TRBJ1-1	TRBV6-1	.	CASSDRFWDLRAFF	TGTGCCAGCAGCGACAGGTTTTGGGACCTGAGGGCTTTCTTT
few	TRBJ2-2	TRBV4-2	.	CASSQEAKELFF	TGTGCCAGCAGCCAAGAGGCCAAGGAGCTGTTTTTT
few	TRBJ2-2	TRBV6-5	TRBD1	CASSYTGAGELFF	TGTGCCAGCAGTTACACAGGGGCCGGGGAGCTGTTTTTT
.	TRBJ1-2	TRBV7-2	TRBD1	CASSLRTGGASNGYTF	TGTGCCAGCAGCCTACGGACAGGGGGCGCGTCTAATGGCTACACCTTC
few	TRBJ2-3	TRBV5-4	.	CASSANTDTQYF	TGTGCCAGCAGCGCTAACACAGATACGCAGTATTTT
few	TRBJ2-3	TRBV7-9	TRBD2	CASSLSRGESYTDTQYF	TGTGCCAGCAGCTTATCCCGGGGGGAATCTTACACAGATACGCAGTATTTT
.	TRBJ1-2	TRBV20-1	.	CSASTDYGYTF	TGCAGTGCCTCGACAGACTATGGCTACACCTTC
few	TRBJ2-7	TRBV30	TRBD1	CAWEFGQGDEQYF	TGTGCCTGGGAGTTCGGACAGGGGGACGAGCAGTACTTC
few	TRBJ2-7	TRBV4-2	.	CASSQDRGEYYEQYF	TGTGCCAGCAGCCAAGACAGGGGGGAATACTACGAGCAGTACTTC
few	TRBJ2-3	TRBV9	TRBD2	CASSKTSGTDTQYF	TGTGCCAGCAGCAAGACTAGCGGCACAGATACGCAGTATTTT
few	TRBJ2-3	TRBV29-1	TRBD1	CSVDGAGQGGTDTQYF	TGCAGCGTTGATGGGGCGGGACAGGGAGGCACAGATACGCAGTATTTT
few	TRBJ2-1	TRBV5-4	TRBD2	CASSFQRGGVQFF	TGTGCCAGCAGCTTCCAGCGGGGGGGAGTGCAGTTCTTC
.	TRBJ2-1	TRBV11-2	TRBD2	CASSLLSGSSYNEQFF	TGTGCCAGCAGCCTCCTGAGCGGGAGTAGCTACAATGAGCAGTTCTTC
.	TRBJ2-2	TRBV6-5	TRBD1	CASSRQGGTGELFF	TGTGCCAGCAGTCGACAGGGGGGGACCGGGGAGCTGTTTTTT